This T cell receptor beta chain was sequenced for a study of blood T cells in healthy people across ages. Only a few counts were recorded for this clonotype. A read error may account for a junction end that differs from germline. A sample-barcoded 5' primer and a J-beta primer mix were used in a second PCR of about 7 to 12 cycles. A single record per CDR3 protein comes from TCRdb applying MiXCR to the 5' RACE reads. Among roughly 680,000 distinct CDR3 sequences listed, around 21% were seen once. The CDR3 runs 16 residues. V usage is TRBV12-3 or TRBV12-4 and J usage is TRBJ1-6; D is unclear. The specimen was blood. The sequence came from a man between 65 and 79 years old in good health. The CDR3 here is CASSPRTPSDNSPLHF. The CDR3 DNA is TGTGCCAGCAGCCCTAGGACTCCCTCCGATAATTCACCCCTCCACTTT.